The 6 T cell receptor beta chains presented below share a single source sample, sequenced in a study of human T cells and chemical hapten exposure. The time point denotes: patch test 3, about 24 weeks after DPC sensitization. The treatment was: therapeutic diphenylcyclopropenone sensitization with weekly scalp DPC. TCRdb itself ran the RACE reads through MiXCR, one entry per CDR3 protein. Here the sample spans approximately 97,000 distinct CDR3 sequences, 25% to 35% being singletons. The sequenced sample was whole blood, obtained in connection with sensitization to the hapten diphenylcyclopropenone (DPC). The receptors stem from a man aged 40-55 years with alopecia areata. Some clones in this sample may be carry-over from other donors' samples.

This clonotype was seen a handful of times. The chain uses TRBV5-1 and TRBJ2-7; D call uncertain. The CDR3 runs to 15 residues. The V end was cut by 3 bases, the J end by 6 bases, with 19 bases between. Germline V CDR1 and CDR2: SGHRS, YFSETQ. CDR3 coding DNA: TGCGCCAGCAGCTCCATTCCTAGGCCGGAGTCCGAGCAGTACTTC. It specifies CASSSIPRPESEQYF.

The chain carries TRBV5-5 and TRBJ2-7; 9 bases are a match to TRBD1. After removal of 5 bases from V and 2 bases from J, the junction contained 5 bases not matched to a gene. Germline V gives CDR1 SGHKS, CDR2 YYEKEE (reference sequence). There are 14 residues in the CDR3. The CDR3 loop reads CASRPGQGPYEQYF. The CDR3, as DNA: TGTGCCAGCAGGCCGGGACAGGGTCCCTACGAGCAGTACTTC.

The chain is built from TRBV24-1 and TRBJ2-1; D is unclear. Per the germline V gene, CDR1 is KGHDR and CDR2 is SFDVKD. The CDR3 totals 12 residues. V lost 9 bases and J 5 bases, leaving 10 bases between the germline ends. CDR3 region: CATLALNNEQFF. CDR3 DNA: TGTGCCACCCTGGCCCTTAACAATGAGCAGTTCTTC.

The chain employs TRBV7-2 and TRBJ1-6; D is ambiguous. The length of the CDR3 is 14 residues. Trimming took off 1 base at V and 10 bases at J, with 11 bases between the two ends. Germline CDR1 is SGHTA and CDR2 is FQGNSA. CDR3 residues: CASSLVLPSSPLHF. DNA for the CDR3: TGTGCCAGCAGCTTAGTCCTCCCATCCTCACCCCTCCACTTT.

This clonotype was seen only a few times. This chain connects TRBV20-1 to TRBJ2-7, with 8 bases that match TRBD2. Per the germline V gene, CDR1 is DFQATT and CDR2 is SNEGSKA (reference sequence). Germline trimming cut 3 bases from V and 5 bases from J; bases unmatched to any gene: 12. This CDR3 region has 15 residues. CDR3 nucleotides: TGCAGTGCTAGTAAGGGGAAGCGGGAGTCCCACGAGCAGTACTTC. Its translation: CSASKGKRESHEQYF.

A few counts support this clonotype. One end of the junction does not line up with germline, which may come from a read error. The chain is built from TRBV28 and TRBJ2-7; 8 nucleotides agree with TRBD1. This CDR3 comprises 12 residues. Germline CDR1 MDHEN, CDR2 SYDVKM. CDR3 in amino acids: CASSPGQESLLF. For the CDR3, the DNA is TGTGCCAGCAGCCCGGGACAGGAAAGTCTCCTCTTC.